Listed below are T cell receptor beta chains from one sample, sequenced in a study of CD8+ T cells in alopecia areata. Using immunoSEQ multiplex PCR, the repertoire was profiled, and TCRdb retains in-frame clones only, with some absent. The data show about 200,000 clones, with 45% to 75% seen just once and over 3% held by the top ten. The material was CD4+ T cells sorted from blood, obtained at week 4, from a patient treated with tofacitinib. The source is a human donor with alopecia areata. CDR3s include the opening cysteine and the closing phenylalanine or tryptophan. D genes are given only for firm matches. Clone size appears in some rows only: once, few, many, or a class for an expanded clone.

cdr3_nt: TGTGCCAGCAGTGAGGGGCGGGATTCGGGGGCCAACGTCCTGACTTTC
cdr3_aa: CASSEGRDSGANVLTF
j_call: TRBJ2-6
d_call: .
v_call: TRBV25-1
clone_size: .

cdr3_nt: TGTGCCACCAGGCAGGGGGCTGAAGAAAAACTGTTTTTT
cdr3_aa: CATRQGAEEKLFF
j_call: TRBJ1-4
d_call: TRBD1
v_call: TRBV15
clone_size: .

cdr3_nt: TGTGCCTGGAGTGTTCGGATGAACACCGGGGAGCTGTTTTTT
cdr3_aa: CAWSVRMNTGELFF
j_call: TRBJ2-2
d_call: .
v_call: TRBV30
clone_size: .

cdr3_nt: TGTGCCAGCAGGGCCGACAGTGATCGAGGCTACACCTTC
cdr3_aa: CASRADSDRGYTF
j_call: TRBJ1-2
d_call: .
v_call: TRBV6-5
clone_size: few

cdr3_nt: TGTGCCAGCGGAACCATGGACAAACCCTACGAGCAGTACTTC
cdr3_aa: CASGTMDKPYEQYF
j_call: TRBJ2-7
d_call: .
v_call: TRBV6-5
clone_size: .

cdr3_nt: TGTGCCAGCACATCCTCAACAGATACGCAGTATTTT
cdr3_aa: CASTSSTDTQYF
j_call: TRBJ2-3
d_call: .
v_call: TRBV9
clone_size: .

cdr3_nt: TGTGCCAGCAGCTTAGTATCGGGCAGGGGGCTTGAAAAACTGTTTTTT
cdr3_aa: CASSLVSGRGLEKLFF
j_call: TRBJ1-4
d_call: TRBD1
v_call: TRBV7-2
clone_size: .

cdr3_nt: TGCAGCGTCCGGGCCCGAGGGACCGGGGAGCTGTTTTTT
cdr3_aa: CSVRARGTGELFF
j_call: TRBJ2-2
d_call: .
v_call: TRBV29-1
clone_size: .

cdr3_nt: TGTGCCAGCAGCTTAGGGACCGGTCATTCACCCCTCCACTTT
cdr3_aa: CASSLGTGHSPLHF
j_call: TRBJ1-6
d_call: .
v_call: TRBV7-9
clone_size: .

cdr3_nt: TGCAGCGTTGAAAGGACAGGTTCCTACGAGCAGTACTTC
cdr3_aa: CSVERTGSYEQYF
j_call: TRBJ2-7
d_call: TRBD1
v_call: TRBV29-1
clone_size: .

cdr3_nt: TGCGCCAGCAGTGAGGGACAGGTATATTCTGAAGCTTTCTTT
cdr3_aa: CASSEGQVYSEAFF
j_call: TRBJ1-1
d_call: TRBD1
v_call: TRBV4-1
clone_size: .

cdr3_nt: TGTGCCAGCGGGGGGACAGCGAACACCGGGGAGCTGTTTTTT
cdr3_aa: CASGGTANTGELFF
j_call: TRBJ2-2
d_call: .
v_call: TRBV6-4
clone_size: .

cdr3_nt: TGCAGCGTCCTAGCGGGGGGGCAAGAGACCCAGTACTTC
cdr3_aa: CSVLAGGQETQYF
j_call: TRBJ2-5
d_call: TRBD2
v_call: TRBV29-1
clone_size: .

cdr3_nt: TGTGCCAGCAGCTTGATCAGGGGAGTGAAGCACGCTTTCTTT
cdr3_aa: CASSLIRGVKHAFF
j_call: TRBJ1-1
d_call: .
v_call: TRBV7-9
clone_size: few

cdr3_nt: TGCGCCAGCAGTCAATCAGACCCCACCTACGAGCAGTACTTC
cdr3_aa: CASSQSDPTYEQYF
j_call: TRBJ2-7
d_call: .
v_call: TRBV23-1
clone_size: few

cdr3_nt: TGCGCCAGCAGCCAATTAGCAGATACGCAGTATTTT
cdr3_aa: CASSQLADTQYF
j_call: TRBJ2-3
d_call: .
v_call: TRBV4-1
clone_size: .